Listed below are T cell receptor beta chains from one sample, sequenced in a study of regulatory T cells in long-lasting Graves disease. TCRdb independently ran MiXCR on the multiplex PCR reads; one entry per CDR3 protein. The top ten clones hold roughly 10% of a sample with roughly 500,000 distinct CDR3 sequences, approximately 15% of them seen once. The sample was also reused in another study, on T cells in Graves' hyperthyroidism and ophthalmopathy.

Specimen: peripheral blood mononuclear cells (PBMCs), collected at new diagnosis, from a patient treated with antithyroid drugs. These receptors came from a man aged 30 to 45 with Graves disease. CDR3s include the opening cysteine and the closing phenylalanine or tryptophan.

V,J,CDR3
TRBV29-1,TRBJ1-1,CSVERDRGIMNTEAFF
TRBV5-4,TRBJ2-2,CASSGGLAVGTGELFF
TRBV11-2,TRBJ2-1,CASSLVTSENEQFF
TRBV6-9,TRBJ1-1,CASSSKEFTEAFF
TRBV11-2,TRBJ2-1,CASSLGLAGVSFGEQFF
TRBV27,TRBJ1-1,CASSFRSRIEAFF
TRBV27,TRBJ2-6,CASRRDFTSGANVLTF
TRBV6-2/TRBV6-3,TRBJ1-1,CASRPQGGEEAFF
TRBV29-1,TRBJ2-7,CSVDNPGQANYEQYF
TRBV7-9,TRBJ2-3,CASSRSTSGTDTQYF
TRBV29-1,TRBJ2-7,CSVEKGPGSDEQYF
TRBV15,TRBJ2-1,CATSRGDYDEQFF
TRBV29-1,TRBJ2-2,CSARQGSTGELFF
TRBV20-1,TRBJ2-5,CSAPLKGGETQYF
TRBV15,TRBJ2-7,CATAAGGDEQYF
TRBV12-3/TRBV12-4,TRBJ2-2,CASSLEGRASRELFF
TRBV7-9,TRBJ2-1,CASSLAQSSFRGQFF
TRBV6-2/TRBV6-3,TRBJ2-1,CASSSEQFF
TRBV4-1,TRBJ2-4,CASSQGGQVSLAKNIQYF
TRBV5-1,TRBJ2-2,CASSSTSGSLNTGELFF
TRBV30,TRBJ1-2,CAWSIGQGNYGYTF
TRBV27,TRBJ2-3,CASSLPAGGTDTQYF
TRBV14,TRBJ1-1,CASSQDRTGGENTEAFF
TRBV11-1,TRBJ1-4,CASSSSPGQARKLFF
TRBV24-1,TRBJ1-5,CATSEGQKSNQPQHF
TRBV27,TRBJ2-6,CASRSLGDPGANVLTF
TRBV14,TRBJ2-1,CASSQEFTGEQFF
TRBV10-2,TRBJ2-1,CASNEPSTYNEQFF
TRBV6-1,TRBJ2-1,CASSVLAVHEQFF
TRBV4-1,TRBJ2-7,CASSLDWTSSKQYF
TRBV20-1,TRBJ2-2,CSARDRRDFGELFF
TRBV11-1,TRBJ1-2,CASSTLTVPGYTF
TRBV2,TRBJ2-1,CASNSRGDNEQFF
TRBV12-3/TRBV12-4,TRBJ1-5,CASRQLVNQPQHF
TRBV12-3/TRBV12-4,TRBJ1-4,CASSSGQLYFPANEKLFF
TRBV6-1,TRBJ2-5,CASRPEAGRQETQYF
TRBV6-1,TRBJ2-5,CASSPYRASQETQYF
TRBV12-3/TRBV12-4,TRBJ2-5,CASSRDRWKGETQYF
TRBV2,TRBJ2-7,CASTGTSGTYEQYF
TRBV6-1,TRBJ2-5,CASSIGTRGQTQYF
TRBV5-6,TRBJ1-2,CASSPRTAGGYTF
TRBV5-5,TRBJ2-7,CASSPPGLPHYEQYF
TRBV12-3/TRBV12-4,TRBJ2-1,CASTRRGVPYNEQFF
TRBV5-1,TRBJ2-3,CASSPATGSTDTQYF
TRBV7-2,TRBJ1-2,CASSPRPGTENYGYTF
TRBV30,TRBJ2-3,CAWSTGTADTQYF
TRBV6-2/TRBV6-3,TRBJ2-1,CASSYRTVLSSYNEQFF
TRBV28,TRBJ2-7,CASRVPTDYEQYF
TRBV11-1,TRBJ2-1,CATSLAGGLSQSSYNEQFF
TRBV7-2,TRBJ2-5,CASSLALAGGGETQYF
TRBV12-3/TRBV12-4,TRBJ2-7,CASSSPRGPSYEQYF